This T cell receptor (beta chain) was sequenced in a study of T cells after yellow fever vaccination. Each CDR3 protein gets one entry after TCRdb re-called the 5' RACE reads with MiXCR. The sample consists of about 170,000 distinct CDR3 sequences, approximately 10% of them appearing once. This clonotype was seen only a few times. CDR3 length: 14 amino acids. Germline loops: CDR1 LNHDA, CDR2 SQIVND (reference sequence). V was clipped by 7 bases and J by 7 bases, with 19 bases between them. The sample in question was CD8+ T cells sorted from PBMCs, obtained 15 days after the yellow fever booster vaccination. The J gene is TRBJ1-1, the V gene TRBV19, with a possible D match to TRBD1 (6 bases). This receptor was obtained from a man younger than 35 who received the YFV17D yellow fever vaccine. The CDR3 nucleotides are TGTGCCAGTACCCTCAACCCGGGACATGGTGAAGCTTTCTTT. Its translation is CASTLNPGHGEAFF. Full variable domain (outside the CDR3, taken from reference TRBV19 and TRBJ1-1): DGGITQSPKYLFRKEGQNVTLSCEQNLNHDAMYWYRQDPGQGLRLIYYSQIVNDFQKGDIAEGYSVSREKKESFPLTVTSAQKNPTAFYLCASTLNPGHGEAFFGQGTRLTVV.